This T cell receptor beta chain is from a study of OX40 agonist ivuxolimab in advanced cancers. Autoimmune disease history or systemic immunosuppression meant exclusion. Generated by immunoSEQ multiplex PCR, the TCRdb table keeps only in-frame clones and is missing some. The repertoire holds about 96,000 clones, about 90% seen once, with 1.5% to 2% in the top ten. Germline V gene data show CDR1 as LNHDA and CDR2 as SQIVND (reference sequence). CDR3 size: 17 residues. V shed 3 bases and J 7 bases; nucleotides not matched to a gene: 15. The study, taken as a whole, reports: Nonresponders, in some cases, also had low normalized T-cell clonal expansion.

Details on this clone: The antigen remains undetermined.

This chain connects TRBV19 to TRBJ2-1, with 7 bases aligning to TRBD1. The clonotype comes from an adult with an advanced solid tumor such as melanoma, head and neck, liver or kidney cancer. The sample in question was CD4+ or CD8+ T cells sorted from blood, obtained in a trial of the OX40 agonist ivuxolimab. The CDR3 here is CASSIRGQSPSVNEQFF. CDR3 nucleotide sequence: TGTGCCAGTAGTATTAGGGGACAGTCCCCCAGCGTGAATGAGCAGTTCTTC.